Listed below are T cell receptor beta chains from one sample, sequenced in a study of human T cells and chemical hapten exposure. TCRdb re-derived calls from the RACE reads in MiXCR, one entry per CDR3 protein. The sample gives around 380,000 distinct CDR3 sequences, more than 4.5% of which show up once; around 2.3% is in the top ten. The sequencing used whole blood, collected in connection with sensitization to the hapten diphenylcyclopropenone (DPC). The receptors stem from a woman aged 50 to 60 with alopecia areata. Some clones in this sample may be carry-over from other donors' samples. Each CDR3 is given with its conserved first and last residue. The D gene is left open where the match is weak. Expanded clones are given a class, and other clones once, few, many or no size at all.

D gene	V gene	J gene	clone size	CDR3 DNA	CDR3 protein
TRBD1	TRBV29-1	TRBJ1-1	many	TGCAGCGTTATGGACAGGTCGGCTTTCTTT	CSVMDRSAFF
-	TRBV6-5	TRBJ1-5	many	TGTGCCAGCAGCCCGACTCACCAGGGGCCCCAGCATTTT	CASSPTHQGPQHF
-	TRBV12-3/TRBV12-4	TRBJ2-5	few	TGTGCCACTAGAAACCATAACGGGGAGACCCAGTACTTC	CATRNHNGETQYF
-	TRBV5-6	TRBJ1-6	many	TGTGCCAGCAGCCCAGAGCCGAGGGCCAGCTCCTATAATTCACCCCTCCACTTT	CASSPEPRASSYNSPLHF
-	TRBV9	TRBJ1-4	-	TGTGCCAGCAGCTCCCACAGGACTTATAATGAAAAACTGTTTTTT	CASSSHRTYNEKLFF
-	TRBV5-6	TRBJ1-6	few	TGTGCCAGCAGCTTTGGTCCTACCCCCCGCTCCTATAATTCACCCCTCCACTTT	CASSFGPTPRSYNSPLHF
TRBD2	TRBV30	TRBJ2-3	many	TGTGCCTGGAGTGTCCGGACCGGGCTAGCGGGAGTTCAGAGCACAGATACGCAGTATTTT	CAWSVRTGLAGVQSTDTQYF
-	TRBV3-1	TRBJ2-3	few	TGTGCCAGCAGCCAAACCTTTGGGAGCTCCGGCACAGATACGCAGTATTTT	CASSQTFGSSGTDTQYF
-	TRBV21-1	TRBJ1-1	-	TGTGCCAGCAGCAGGGGGGCTTTGATATGGCCTCACACTGAAGCTTTCTTT	CASSRGALIWPHTEAFF
-	TRBV3-1	TRBJ2-1	many	TGTGCCAGCAGCCGAGAGGGCAATGAGCAGTTCTTC	CASSREGNEQFF
-	TRBV10-3	TRBJ2-7	-	TGTGCCATCAGTGAGTTTAAGGGACGCAGCTCCTACGAGCAGTACTTC	CAISEFKGRSSYEQYF
TRBD1	TRBV7-8	TRBJ1-1	many	TGTGCCAGCAGCGCGACAGGGTCTTTCGGGGCTTTCTTT	CASSATGSFGAFF
-	TRBV2	TRBJ2-4	many	TGTGCCAGCAGTGAGAGGGGCGGACTATTTACCATTCAGTACTTC	CASSERGGLFTIQYF
TRBD1	TRBV19	TRBJ1-4	many	TGTGCCAGTAGACCGGGACAGAACAATGAAAAACTGTTTTTT	CASRPGQNNEKLFF
TRBD2	TRBV5-1	TRBJ2-7	many	TGCGCCAGCAGCTGGACTAGCGGGGGCTCCGAGCAGTACTTC	CASSWTSGGSEQYF
-	TRBV6-2/TRBV6-3	TRBJ2-7	few	TGTGCCAGCAGTTACTCGGCTAGAAGGTCCGAGCAGTACTTC	CASSYSARRSEQYF
TRBD1	TRBV11-2	TRBJ1-2	many	TGTGCCAGCAGCTTCAACCGGGACAGGGGAACATATGGCTACACCTTC	CASSFNRDRGTYGYTF
TRBD1	TRBV28	TRBJ1-4	-	TGTGCCAGCAGTCCATGGTGGACAGGCGCGGATGAAAAACTGTTTTTT	CASSPWWTGADEKLFF
-	TRBV9	TRBJ2-5	few	TGTGCCAGCAGCGTAGTGATAGCCGCCCAGTACTTC	CASSVVIAAQYF
-	TRBV5-6	TRBJ2-7	-	TGTGCCAGCAGCTTCGTCTTTGACTCCTACGAGCAGTACTTC	CASSFVFDSYEQYF
TRBD1	TRBV7-2	TRBJ1-2	-	TGTGCCAGCAGAGAAGGGACAGGGATCTCTAACTATGGCTACACCTTC	CASREGTGISNYGYTF
-	TRBV20-1	TRBJ1-1	few	TGCAGTGCTAGACGCCGGGACATAGGCTCCATGAACACTGAAGCTTTCTTT	CSARRRDIGSMNTEAFF
-	TRBV28	TRBJ2-3	many	TGTGCCAGCAGCTGGAGGGGGCCCCCAGATACGCAGTATTTT	CASSWRGPPDTQYF
-	TRBV7-7	TRBJ2-2	-	TGTACCAGCAGCCCCGACATTATGCACACCGGGGAGCTGTTTTTT	CTSSPDIMHTGELFF
-	TRBV9	TRBJ2-1	many	TGTGCCAGCAGCGTAGCGGAGCATGAGCAGTTCTTC	CASSVAEHEQFF
-	TRBV29-1	TRBJ1-1	many	TGCAGCGTTGTGCGTCCAGGTGACACTGAAGCTTTCTTT	CSVVRPGDTEAFF
-	TRBV30	TRBJ2-7	few	TGTGCCTGGAGTGTACCTCGATACGAGCAGTACTTC	CAWSVPRYEQYF
TRBD1	TRBV18	TRBJ1-1	many	TGTGCCAGCTCAATAGGACAGGGGAACACTGAAGCTTTCTTT	CASSIGQGNTEAFF
-	TRBV12-3/TRBV12-4	TRBJ2-2	many	TGTGCCAGCACCCTCGGCGGGCCGAACACCGGGGAGCTGTTTTTT	CASTLGGPNTGELFF
-	TRBV7-2	TRBJ2-5	many	TGTGCCAGCAGCCGGTCCTTAGTAGGGGAGACCCAGTACTTC	CASSRSLVGETQYF
-	TRBV7-2	TRBJ2-1	many	TGTGCCAGCACCGCCCCGGGGTACAATGAGCAGTTCTTC	CASTAPGYNEQFF
-	TRBV28	TRBJ1-1	many	TGTGCCAGCAAGGTCTTCAGGGAGATTGACACTGAAGCTTTCTTT	CASKVFREIDTEAFF
TRBD1	TRBV4-2	TRBJ2-2	few	TGTGCCAGCACAGAGGAGACAGGGGGCGCCGACACCGGGGAGCTGTTTTTT	CASTEETGGADTGELFF
-	TRBV7-9	TRBJ1-5	few	TGTGCCAGCAGCTCAGGGTACCGCAATCAGCCCCAGCATTTT	CASSSGYRNQPQHF
-	TRBV5-1	TRBJ1-5	many	TGCGCCAGCAGCTTGGCAGAGGATCAGCCCCAGCATTTT	CASSLAEDQPQHF
-	TRBV12-3/TRBV12-4	TRBJ2-7	few	TGTGCCAGCAGTTCTCAGCCGTGGAGCCGGGACTTC	CASSSQPWSRDF
-	TRBV10-3	TRBJ1-1	few	TGTGCCATCAGTGAGTGGCAGGGGAATGAAGCTTTCTTT	CAISEWQGNEAFF
-	TRBV6-1	TRBJ1-1	many	TGTGCCAGCCCTTCTGCAATGGCCACTGAAGCTTTCTTT	CASPSAMATEAFF
-	TRBV3-1	TRBJ1-1	many	TGTGCCAGCTTCCCGGGGGGCTGCGCTGAAGCTTTCTTT	CASFPGGCAEAFF
-	TRBV12-3/TRBV12-4	TRBJ1-6	many	TGTGCCAGCAGTCTCGGGACGGTTAATTCACCCCTCCACTTT	CASSLGTVNSPLHF
TRBD2	TRBV3-1	TRBJ2-7	-	TGTGCCAGCAGCCAAGACGGCGGGAGGGCGGCCGAGCAGTACTTC	CASSQDGGRAAEQYF
-	TRBV14	TRBJ1-1	many	TGTGCCAGCAGCCAAGGTTATGAAGCTTTCTTT	CASSQGYEAFF
-	TRBV2	TRBJ1-6	many	TGTGCCAGCAGTGAAGACGGTTCACCCCTCCACTTT	CASSEDGSPLHF
-	TRBV2	TRBJ1-6	-	TGTGCCAGCAGTGAGGGGCAGTTTTCTAATTCACCCCTCCACTTT	CASSEGQFSNSPLHF
-	TRBV6-1	TRBJ1-3	many	TGTGCCAGCAGTGAAGCGGAGTGGTACTCTGGAAACACCATATATTTT	CASSEAEWYSGNTIYF
-	TRBV4-2	TRBJ2-3	-	TGTGCCAGCAGCCAAGGGCCCTTAACTAGCACAGATACGCAGTATTTT	CASSQGPLTSTDTQYF
-	TRBV27	TRBJ2-3	many	TGTGCCAGCAGGGCTAGCACAGATACGCAGTATTTT	CASRASTDTQYF
TRBD1	TRBV24-1	TRBJ2-1	many	TGTGCCACCGGTACAGGGGGAGGTGAGCAGTTCTTC	CATGTGGGEQFF